These 8 T cell receptor beta chains originate from one sample sequenced in a study of early T cells in non-severe SARS-CoV-2 infection. MiXCR was run by TCRdb on the 5' RACE reads, yielding one entry per CDR3 protein. The sample shows about 69,000 distinct CDR3 sequences, 4.6% of them seen only once. Sequenced material: whole blood, taken at baseline. These receptors originate from an adult who was a healthcare worker with PCR-confirmed SARS-CoV-2 infection or an uninfected control (not recorded which). The donor label of this sample is uncertain.

This clonotype was seen repeatedly, ten times or more. This chain joins TRBV4-3 and TRBJ2-5, with D perhaps given as TRBD1 or TRBD2 (5 bases each). This CDR3 region has 15 residues. Germline V CDR1 and CDR2: LGHNA, YSLEER. Trimming pared 0 bases from V and 4 bases from J, leaving 12 bases between. CDR3 sequence reads: CASSQDPGAGETQYF. In DNA, the CDR3 is TGCGCCAGCAGCCAAGATCCCGGGGCCGGAGAGACCCAGTACTTC.

This clonotype has a count of ten or more. The rearrangement joins TRBV7-8 to TRBJ1-5; D gene unclear. V shed 1 base and J shed 0 bases, with 7 bases lying between them. Germline V gives CDR1 SGHVS, CDR2 FQNEAQ. The CDR3 runs 15 residues. The CDR3, as DNA: TGTGCCAGCAGCTTAGAGGGAAATAGCAATCAGCCCCAGCATTTT. It yields the protein CASSLEGNSNQPQHF.

This clonotype was recorded at least ten times. The chain links TRBV7-9 to TRBJ2-3; 9 bases are a match to TRBD1. The ends lost 5 bases at V and 6 bases at J; junction bases unmatched: 6. The germline V gene encodes CDR1 SEHNR and CDR2 FQNEAQ (reference sequence). CDR3 size: 14 residues. The CDR3 loop is CASSLSTGGDTQYF. The CDR3, as DNA: TGTGCCAGCAGCCTATCGACAGGGGGGGATACGCAGTATTTT.

Many counts were recorded for this clonotype. The chain recombines TRBV20-1 with TRBJ2-1; D may be TRBD1 (5 bases). Germline V gene data show CDR1 as DFQATT and CDR2 as SNEGSKA (reference sequence). V lost 5 bases to trimming and J lost 7 bases, with 18 bases between them. The CDR3 runs 14 residues. CDR3: CSAQPGYRTNEQFF. CDR3 DNA sequence: TGCAGTGCTCAGCCCGGATATCGGACAAATGAGCAGTTCTTC.

This clonotype was counted at least ten times. V usage is TRBV7-2 and J usage is TRBJ2-7, with 8 bases lining up with TRBD1. CDR1 SGHTA and CDR2 FQGNSA come from the germline V gene. The CDR3 is made up of 14 amino acids. Trimming cost V 4 bases and J 3 bases; bases outside gene matches: 5. The CDR3 sequence is CASSWDRLSYEQYF. As DNA, the CDR3 is TGTGCCAGCAGCTGGGACAGGCTAAGCTACGAGCAGTACTTC.

Many counts were recorded for this clonotype. CDR3 sequence (DNA): TGTGCCAGTAGTATAAGGACGAACTACGAGCAGTACTTC. Its protein is CASSIRTNYEQYF. The gene calls are TRBV19 and TRBJ2-7; D is undetermined. CDR1 is LNHDA, CDR2 SQIVND, per germline (reference sequence). Trimming took off 2 bases at V and 3 bases at J, with 8 bases between the two ends. This CDR3 region has 13 residues.

In its sample, this clonotype was seen a few times. The chain links TRBV7-9 to TRBJ2-1; 7 bases line up with TRBD1. The trim removed 5 bases at V and 12 bases at J, leaving 4 bases unmatched. The length of the CDR3 is 11 residues. Germline values: CDR1 SEHNR, CDR2 FQNEAQ (reference sequence). The CDR3 DNA sequence: TGTGCCAGCAGCATTACAGGGGTGCAGTTCTTC. Translation: CASSITGVQFF.

This clonotype was counted at least ten times. The chain carries TRBV6-4 and TRBJ2-1, with D perhaps TRBD2 (5 bases). Germline CDR1 is MRHNA and CDR2 is SNTAGT. V lost 2 bases and J 1 base, leaving 9 bases between the germline ends. The CDR3 runs to 15 residues. CDR3 residues: CASSDASGSYNEQFF. The CDR3 coding sequence is TGTGCCAGCAGTGACGCGTCGGGGTCCTACAATGAGCAGTTCTTC.